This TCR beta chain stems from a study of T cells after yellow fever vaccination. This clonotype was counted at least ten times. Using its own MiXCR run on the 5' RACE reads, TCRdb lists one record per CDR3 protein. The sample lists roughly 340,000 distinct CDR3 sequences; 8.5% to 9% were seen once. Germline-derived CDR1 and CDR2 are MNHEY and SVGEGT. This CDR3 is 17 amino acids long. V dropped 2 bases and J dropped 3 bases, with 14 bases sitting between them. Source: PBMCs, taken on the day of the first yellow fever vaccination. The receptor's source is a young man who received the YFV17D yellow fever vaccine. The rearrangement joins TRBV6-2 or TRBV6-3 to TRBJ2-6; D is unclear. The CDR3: CASSYRNSVGGANVLTF. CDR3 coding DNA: TGTGCCAGCAGTTACCGAAATTCCGTAGGTGGGGCCAACGTCCTGACTTTC.